A selection of T cell receptor beta chains follows, all from one sample in a study of blood T cell repertoires in COVID-19. Profiled with immunoSEQ multiplex PCR; TCRdb holds only in-frame clones, not every one. Of a few hundred thousand clones in the sample, around 89% were seen once. The material sequenced was peripheral blood. The receptors originated from a woman aged 55 to 70 with COVID-19, enrolled during active disease. The CDR3 runs from the conserved cysteine through the conserved F or W. The order of the fields is clone size, J gene, V gene, D gene, CDR3 DNA, CDR3 protein. A D gene is named only where the DNA matches it firmly. A row's size may be missing; if present it is once, few, many or a size class.

>NA|TRBJ1-1|TRBV3-1/TRBV3-2|NA
TGTGCCAGCAGCCGAATCAGGAACACTGAAGCTTTCTTT
CASSRIRNTEAFF
>NA|TRBJ1-2|TRBV27|TRBD1
TGTGCCAGCAGTCCCAGGGGGGCCTATGGCTACACCTTC
CASSPRGAYGYTF
>few|TRBJ2-1|TRBV4-3|TRBD2
TGCGCCAGCATCAGACTAGCGGGGGGGCGGAGCTCCTACAATGAGCAGTTCTTC
CASIRLAGGRSSYNEQFF
>NA|TRBJ1-2|TRBV7-9|NA
TGTGCCAGCAGCTTACAGGGTGCCTATGGCTACACCTTC
CASSLQGAYGYTF
>NA|TRBJ1-1|TRBV10-3|NA
TGTGCCATCAGTGAGTCAGGGGGGGCAACCGGTAACACTGAAGCTTTCTTT
CAISESGGATGNTEAFF
>once|TRBJ1-1|TRBV7-9|TRBD1
TGTGCCAGCAGCTTAGGACAGGGGGCAGGAGCTTTCTTT
CASSLGQGAGAFF
>once|TRBJ1-5|TRBV7-2|TRBD1
TGTGCCAGCAGTTCGGACAGGGGCAATCAGCCCCAGCATTTT
CASSSDRGNQPQHF
>NA|TRBJ2-1|TRBV5-1|NA
TGCGCCAGCGGGTACCAGACAGGATCCAATGAGCAGTTCTTC
CASGYQTGSNEQFF
>NA|TRBJ1-2|TRBV29-1|NA
TGCAGCGCCAGAAGGACTGGAGCTAACTATGGCTACACCTTC
CSARRTGANYGYTF
>NA|TRBJ1-5|TRBV5-6|TRBD1
TGTGCCAGCAGCTCGACAGGGGGACGAAATCAGCCCCAGCATTTT
CASSSTGGRNQPQHF
>NA|TRBJ1-2|TRBV7-9|NA
TGTGCCAGCAGCTTAGCGCGGGGCCGCTATGGCTACACCTTC
CASSLARGRYGYTF
>NA|TRBJ2-7|TRBV2|NA
TGTGCCAGCAGTGTCTTAGCCTACGAGCAGTACTTC
CASSVLAYEQYF
>few|TRBJ1-4|TRBV9|NA
TGTGCCAGCAGCGTAGGGGCAGGTGATGAAAAACTGTTTTTT
CASSVGAGDEKLFF
>NA|TRBJ1-2|TRBV9|TRBD1
TGTGCCAGCAGCCCCGGGACAGCTTCTGCCTATGGCTACACCTTC
CASSPGTASAYGYTF
>NA|TRBJ2-7|TRBV4-2|NA
TGTGCCAGCAGCCAAGATTTTAGAGGAGAGCAGTACTTC
CASSQDFRGEQYF
>NA|TRBJ1-2|TRBV25-1|NA
TGTGCCAGCAGTGATGGGGGACTAACCAACTATGGCTACACCTTC
CASSDGGLTNYGYTF
>NA|TRBJ1-1|TRBV7-9|NA
TGTGCCAGCAGCGTGGGACATCTGAACACTGAAGCTTTCTTT
CASSVGHLNTEAFF
>NA|TRBJ2-7|TRBV6-5|NA
TGTGCCAGCAGCAAACGGCCCCAGGGAATTCACGAGCAGTACTTC
CASSKRPQGIHEQYF
>NA|TRBJ2-7|TRBV15|NA
TGTGCCACCAGCAGAGGCGGGAACTACGAGCAGTACTTC
CATSRGGNYEQYF
>NA|TRBJ1-4|TRBV9|TRBD1
TGTGCCAGCAGCGATGGGACAGTTAATGAAAAACTGTTTTTT
CASSDGTVNEKLFF
>NA|TRBJ1-2|TRBV11-2|NA
TGTGCCAGCAGCTTAGTACAGGGCACTAACTATGGCTACACCTTC
CASSLVQGTNYGYTF
>NA|TRBJ2-2|TRBV6-1|TRBD1
TGTGCCAGCAGTAATCAGGGGGCGAACACCGGGGAGCTGTTTTTT
CASSNQGANTGELFF
>NA|TRBJ1-1|TRBV18|NA
TGTGCCAGCTCACCTTTACAGGGTGAACACACTGAAGCTTTCTTT
CASSPLQGEHTEAFF
>NA|TRBJ2-5|TRBV9|NA
TGTGCCAGCAGCGTAGCCGGGGGGCTGGAGACCCAGTACTTC
CASSVAGGLETQYF
>NA|TRBJ1-3|TRBV10-3|TRBD1
TGTGCCATCAGTGAGGCGGGACAGGCATATGGAAACACCATATATTTT
CAISEAGQAYGNTIYF
>NA|TRBJ1-1|TRBV6-2/TRBV6-3|NA
TGTGCCAGCAGCCCCCTTACGGGAACCACTGAAGCTTTCTTT
CASSPLTGTTEAFF
>few|TRBJ2-2|TRBV28|TRBD2
TGTGCCAGCAGTCAACTAGCGGGGGAGAACACCGGGGAGCTGTTTTTT
CASSQLAGENTGELFF
>NA|TRBJ1-4|TRBV15|NA
TGTGCCACCAGCAGAGATTTCGGGGGGAATGAAAAACTGTTTTTT
CATSRDFGGNEKLFF
>NA|TRBJ2-7|TRBV2|NA
TGTGCCAGCAGTGAACTCAGGGTGCGGTACTTC
CASSELRVRYF
>NA|TRBJ1-6|TRBV5-6|NA
TGTGCCAGCAGCCCACGCAATTGGGGCCATAATTCACCCCTCCACTTT
CASSPRNWGHNSPLHF
>few|TRBJ2-7|TRBV6-5|TRBD1
TGTGCCAGCAGTTGGGGGCAGGGGGCGTACTCCTACGAGCAGTACTTC
CASSWGQGAYSYEQYF
>once|TRBJ2-7|TRBV4-3|NA
TGCGCCAGCAGCCAAGATGTGAGATACGAGCAGTACTTC
CASSQDVRYEQYF
>NA|TRBJ1-4|TRBV25-1|NA
TGTGCCAGCAGTGAATGGGGGGGCGGTGCGACTAATGAAAAACTGTTTTTT
CASSEWGGGATNEKLFF
>NA|TRBJ2-1|TRBV5-1|NA
TGCGCCAGCAGCTTGAACAGCCACGACGGATACAATGAGCAGTTCTTC
CASSLNSHDGYNEQFF
>once|TRBJ2-2|TRBV11-2|TRBD1
TGTGCCAGCAGCGGCAGGACAGGGGGCCCCGGGGAGCTGTTTTTT
CASSGRTGGPGELFF
>NA|TRBJ1-1|TRBV7-6|TRBD1
TGTGCCAGCAGCTTGTGGACAGGGGGCGAAAACACTGAAGCTTTCTTT
CASSLWTGGENTEAFF
>NA|TRBJ1-5|TRBV7-2|NA
TGTGCCAGCAGCACCTGGGACATAAACAATCAGCCCCAGCATTTT
CASSTWDINNQPQHF
>NA|TRBJ2-1|TRBV6-2/TRBV6-3|TRBD1
TGTGCCAGCAGTTACGGCGACAGGGGGCAAACCCTCTCCTACAATGAGCAGTTCTTC
CASSYGDRGQTLSYNEQFF
>once|TRBJ1-6|TRBV2|TRBD1
TGTGCCAGCCGCGGGACAGCCAGACAAAGCTCCTATAATTCACCCCTCCACTTT
CASRGTARQSSYNSPLHF